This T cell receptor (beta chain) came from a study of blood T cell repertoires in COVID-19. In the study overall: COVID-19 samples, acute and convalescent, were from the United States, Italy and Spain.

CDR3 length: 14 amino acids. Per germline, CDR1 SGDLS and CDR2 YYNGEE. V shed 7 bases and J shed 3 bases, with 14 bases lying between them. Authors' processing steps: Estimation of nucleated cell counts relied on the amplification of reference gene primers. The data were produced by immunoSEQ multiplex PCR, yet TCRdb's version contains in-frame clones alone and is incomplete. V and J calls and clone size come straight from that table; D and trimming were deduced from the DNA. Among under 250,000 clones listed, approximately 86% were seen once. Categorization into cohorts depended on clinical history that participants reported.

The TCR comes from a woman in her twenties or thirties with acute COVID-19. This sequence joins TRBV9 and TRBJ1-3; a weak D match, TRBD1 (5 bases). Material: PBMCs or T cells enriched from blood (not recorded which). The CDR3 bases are TGTGCCAGCCGGCCGGGGGATGGTGGAAACACCATATATTTT. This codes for CASRPGDGGNTIYF.